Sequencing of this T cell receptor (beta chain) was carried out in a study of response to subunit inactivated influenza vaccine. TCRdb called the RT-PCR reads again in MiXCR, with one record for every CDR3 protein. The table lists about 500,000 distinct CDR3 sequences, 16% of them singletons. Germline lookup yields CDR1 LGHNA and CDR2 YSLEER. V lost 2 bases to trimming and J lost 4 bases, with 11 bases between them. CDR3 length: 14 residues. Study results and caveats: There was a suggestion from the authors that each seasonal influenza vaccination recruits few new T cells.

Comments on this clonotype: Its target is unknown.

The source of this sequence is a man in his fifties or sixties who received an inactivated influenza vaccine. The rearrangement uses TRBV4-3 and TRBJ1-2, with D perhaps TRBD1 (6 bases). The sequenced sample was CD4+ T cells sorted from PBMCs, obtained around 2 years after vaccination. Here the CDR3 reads CASSQSGVGYGYTF. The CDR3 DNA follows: TGCGCCAGCAGCCAATCAGGGGTTGGCTATGGCTACACCTTC.